This entry lists 12 T cell receptor beta chains sequenced from one sample in a study of cytomegalovirus exposure and HLA in healthy donors. PCR primers comprised 60 Vbeta and 13 Jbeta primers. Repertoires were generated with immunoSEQ multiplex PCR, while TCRdb's copy carries only in-frame clones and drops some. The profile shows some 190,000 clones, roughly 80% of them singletons. The sequencing sample was made of PBMCs. These receptors were obtained from a woman between 45 and 60 years old in good health and CMV-seronegative.

The chain is built from TRBV4-3 and TRBJ2-7; 8 bases fit TRBD2. This CDR3 is built from 19 residues. Germline V gene sequence: CDR1 LGHNA, CDR2 YSLEER. V lost 3 bases to trimming and J lost 0 bases; unmatched junction nucleotides: 16. Here the CDR3 DNA reads TGCGCCAGCAGCCACTCCCTAGGACTACCGGGAGGGGACTCCTACGAGCAGTACTTC. Its translation: CASSHSLGLPGGDSYEQYF.

The CDR3 is CSVGRPRLAGRETQYF. The CDR3 DNA is TGCAGCGTTGGGAGACCTCGGCTAGCCGGGCGGGAGACCCAGTACTTC. The chain joins TRBV29-1 to TRBJ2-5; possibly TRBD2 for D (5 bases). The CDR3 consists of 16 residues. V lost 4 bases and J 5 bases, leaving 23 bases between the germline ends. Per germline, CDR1 SQVTM and CDR2 ANQGSEA. The full variable domain, with the rest looked up from reference TRBV29-1 and TRBJ2-5, is SAVISQKPSRDICQRGTSLTIQCQVDSQVTMMFWYRQQPGQSLTLIATANQGSEATYESGFVIDKFPISRPNLTFSTLTVSNMSPEDSSIYLCSVGRPRLAGRETQYFGPGTRLLVL.

This chain joins TRBV30 and TRBJ1-2; D remains unclear. Trimming shortened V by 6 bases and J by 0 bases, and 5 bases separated the two germline ends. The CDR3 extends over 11 amino acids. Germline assignment: CDR1 GTSNPN and CDR2 SVGIG (reference sequence). CDR3 loop: CACPTNYGYTF. CDR3 DNA sequence: TGTGCCTGCCCTACTAACTATGGCTACACCTTC.

This clone was recorded a few times. Sequence at one end of the junction differs from germline and may be a read error. The chain is built from TRBV5-6 and TRBJ1-6; TRBD1 might be the D (5 bases). The CDR3 has 14 residues. Germline V gene sequence: CDR1 SGHDT, CDR2 YYEEEE. The CDR3 region has the DNA TGTGCCAGCAGCTCGGTCGGGGGGGGTTCAACCCTCCACTTT. Translated: CASSSVGGGSTLHF.

The count of this clone is one. The genes are TRBV18 and TRBJ2-7; 8 bases are a match to TRBD1. V gave up 1 base and J gave up 5 bases; unmatched junction bases: 1. The germline CDR1 and CDR2 sequences are KGHSH and LQKENI. The CDR3 is 13 amino acids. Here the CDR3 DNA reads TGTGCCAGCTCACCACGGACAGGGAACGAGCAGTACTTC. It codes for CASSPRTGNEQYF.

V and J are TRBV7-9 and TRBJ1-2; D is possibly TRBD1 (5 bases). The CDR3 spans 14 residues. The V gene's germline CDR1 is SEHNR and CDR2 FQNEAQ (reference sequence). Trimming removed 1 base at V and 8 bases at J, with 14 bases between. CDR3 sequence reads: CASSLVGVPTGYTF. The CDR3 bases are TGTGCCAGCAGCTTAGTAGGGGTGCCCACCGGCTACACCTTC.

This sequence joins TRBV6-5 and TRBJ1-1, with 7 bases aligning to TRBD1. The ends lost 7 bases at V and 5 bases at J; junction bases unmatched: 10. The germline V gene has CDR1 MNHEY and CDR2 SVGAGI. The CDR3 spans 14 residues. The CDR3: CASKIDRDRTEAFF. Here the CDR3 DNA reads TGTGCCAGCAAGATCGACAGGGATCGGACTGAAGCTTTCTTT.

This clone has a single count. The chain employs TRBV29-1 and TRBJ1-4; tentatively, D is TRBD1 (6 bases). CDR3 size: 13 residues. Trimming shortened V by 2 bases and J by 7 bases, and 11 bases separated the two germline ends. In germline, CDR1 is SQVTM, CDR2 ANQGSEA. The CDR3, as DNA: TGCAGCGTTGAACCGGGAGGGGGTGAAAAACTGTTTTTT. It yields the protein CSVEPGGGEKLFF.

This chain uses TRBV19 with TRBJ2-4, with a weak D call TRBD1 (6 bases). The length of the CDR3 is 15 residues. V lost 6 bases, J lost 0 bases, and 12 bases lay in between. CDR1 and CDR2 (germline): LNHDA, SQIVND (reference sequence). CDR3 sequence: CASSTGFLAKNIQYF. In nucleotides, the CDR3 is TGTGCCAGTAGCACAGGGTTCCTAGCCAAAAACATTCAGTACTTC.

About this clone: This specimen includes other DNA sequences encoding the same CDR3. The chain combines TRBV27 with TRBJ2-5, with TRBD2 identical over 11 bases. Germline V lookup: CDR1 MNHEY, CDR2 SMNVEV (reference sequence). The V segment lost 2 bases and the J segment 2 bases; nucleotides outside the gene matches: 4. The CDR3 spans 16 residues. The CDR3 here is CASSLGLAGGQETQYF. In DNA form, the CDR3 reads TGTGCCAGCAGTTTAGGTCTAGCGGGAGGTCAAGAGACCCAGTACTTC.

The chain uses TRBV27 and TRBJ1-1; 7 bases align to TRBD1. This CDR3 comprises 17 residues. The germline CDR1 and CDR2 sequences are MNHEY and SMNVEV (reference sequence). Trimming cost V 3 bases and J 2 bases; bases outside gene matches: 12. The CDR3 nucleotides are TGTGCCAGCAGTTTTCAGTTCTGGGCAGGGGGTAACACTGAAGCTTTCTTT. Protein: CASSFQFWAGGNTEAFF.

J is TRBJ1-2 and V is TRBV6-5; no firm D call. The CDR3 length is 15 residues. Germline V lookup: CDR1 MNHEY, CDR2 SVGAGI. V was clipped by 0 bases and J by 3 bases, with 11 bases between them. The CDR3 region is CASSYSYESHYGYTF. The CDR3 DNA reads TGTGCCAGCAGTTACTCCTATGAGTCCCACTATGGCTACACCTTC.